Below are 5 T cell receptor beta chains sequenced from a single sample in a study. TCRdb reprocessed the 5' RACE reads with MiXCR, giving one entry per CDR3 protein. The table shows 7,000 to 9,000 distinct CDR3 sequences, with about 16% occurring only once. Material: memory CD4+ T cells sorted from blood. Subset specified: memory CD4+ T cells, CD4+CD45RO+CD25-. Receptor source: a female donor with breast cancer.

Points on this clonotype: A much larger clone differs by one base, so this may be a read error. V gene TRBV5-1 combines with J gene TRBJ2-1, with D perhaps matching TRBD2 (7 bases). The germline V gene encodes CDR1 SGHRS and CDR2 YFSETQ. The CDR3 is 14 residues long. CDR3 residues: CASRGGASYNEQCF. The CDR3 region has the DNA TGCGCCAGCAGAGGGGGGGCCTCCTACAATGAGCAGTGCTTC.

The gene calls are TRBV7-2 and TRBJ1-1, with unresolved D. The CDR3 sequence is 15 residues long. V lost 5 bases and J 5 bases, leaving 18 bases between the germline ends. Germline assignment: CDR1 SGHTA and CDR2 FQGNSA. DNA of the CDR3: TGTGCCAGCAGCACCCGGACCGCTTTGAGTACTGAAGCTTTCTTT. Translated: CASSTRTALSTEAFF. Full variable domain (missing parts from reference TRBV7-2 and TRBJ1-1): GAGVSQSPSNKVTEKGKDVELRCDPISGHTALYWYRQSLGQGLEFLIYFQGNSAPDKSGLPSDRFSAERTGGSVSTLTIQRTQQEDSAVYLCASSTRTALSTEAFFGQGTRLTVV.

The chain carries TRBV11-3 and TRBJ1-2; 9 positions agree with TRBD1. The junction had 5 bases not matched to a gene; V was cut back by 1 base and J by 5 bases. Germline lookup yields CDR1 SGHNT and CDR2 YENEEA. CDR3 length equals 15 residues. This CDR3 is CASSLVVGQGYGYTF. The CDR3 bases are TGTGCCAGCAGCTTAGTAGTGGGACAGGGTTATGGCTACACCTTC.

The table lists this clonotype with a few counts. The chain recombines TRBV5-1 with TRBJ2-7; 7 bases map to TRBD1. V was pared by 2 bases and J by 4 bases, with 9 bases of the junction left unmatched. CDR1 and CDR2 from the germline V gene are SGHRS and YFSETQ. The CDR3 has 15 residues. CDR3 nucleotides: TGCGCCAGCAGCTTAAGGGACAGCCCAGGGTACGAGCAGTACTTC. Translating gives CASSLRDSPGYEQYF.

This clonotype is labeled medium-sized. The rearrangement uses TRBV12-3 or TRBV12-4 and TRBJ2-1, with TRBD2 matching 7 bases. V was clipped by 5 bases and J by 5 bases; unmatched bases: 6. The CDR3 runs to 14 residues. The CDR3 nucleotides are TGTGCCAGCAGTGGCCTAGCGGCCCACAATGAGCAGTTCTTC. It is translated as CASSGLAAHNEQFF.